The 6 T cell receptor beta chains below all came from one sample that was sequenced in a study of shared clonotypes between healthy human individuals. Naive CD8 cells lacked CD45RO, underwent positive selection for CCR7 and left out terminally differentiated effector memory CD45RA+ cells. Method: immunoSEQ multiplex PCR; TCRdb's copy keeps in-frame clones and lacks some. The sample shows roughly 2.1 million clones, approximately 94% of them seen only once. The sequencing input was naive CD8+ T cells from PBMCs. The receptors originated from a man younger than 35 in good health. Some clones in this sample may be carry-over from other donors' samples.

V and J are TRBV6-5 and TRBJ2-7; the match to TRBD1 covers 10 bases. CDR1 is MNHEY and CDR2 is SVGAGI in the germline V gene. With 6 bases clipped from V and 9 bases from J, the junction kept 14 bases outside the gene matches. The CDR3 sequence is 15 residues long. Here the CDR3 DNA reads TGTGCCAGCAGCCGGGAGATGGGACAGGGGCATGGGCAGTACTTC. This translates into CASSREMGQGHGQYF.

This clone has only one observation. V is TRBV5-1 and J is TRBJ2-5; 7 bases map to TRBD2. After removal of 0 bases from V and 5 bases from J, the junction contained 4 bases not matched to a gene. The CDR3 is 14 residues long. Germline V gene sequence: CDR1 SGHRS, CDR2 YFSETQ. Here the CDR3 DNA reads TGCGCCAGCAGCTTGGAGACTAGCCCGGAGACCCAGTACTTC. Its protein product is CASSLETSPETQYF. Supplemented by reference TRBV5-1 and TRBJ2-5, the full variable domain reads KAGVTQTPRYLIKTRGQQVTLSCSPISGHRSVSWYQQTPGQGLQFLFEYFSETQRNKGNFPGRFSGRQFSNSRSEMNVSTLELGDSALYLCASSLETSPETQYFGPGTRLLVL.

J is TRBJ2-2 and V is TRBV7-9; D gene unclear. The CDR3 runs to 16 residues. V dropped 5 bases and J dropped 1 base, with 14 bases sitting between them. Germline CDR1 and CDR2: SEHNR and FQNEAQ (reference sequence). The CDR3: CASSPSLWKNTGELFF. CDR3 DNA: TGTGCCAGCAGCCCCTCGTTGTGGAAGAACACCGGGGAGCTGTTTTTT.

The rearrangement uses TRBV10-2 and TRBJ1-5, with no clear D. The V end lost 0 bases, the J end lost 2 bases, and 11 bases lay between the germline ends. Germline values: CDR1 WSHSY, CDR2 SAAADI. The CDR3 is made up of 16 amino acids. This chain's CDR3 is CASSESSEIGNQPQHF. CDR3 nucleotide sequence: TGCGCCAGCAGTGAGTCGTCGGAGATAGGCAATCAGCCCCAGCATTTT.

The chain couples TRBV27 to TRBJ1-5; the D gene is possibly TRBD1 (5 bases). The CDR3 consists of 14 residues. CDR1 and CDR2 from the germline V gene are MNHEY and SMNVEV (reference sequence). V lost 5 bases and J lost 7, with 15 bases in between. The CDR3 nucleotides read TGTGCCAGCAGTGTCAGGGATCCGGGACAGCCCCAGCATTTT. It is translated as CASSVRDPGQPQHF.

The chain employs TRBV7-8 and TRBJ1-2; D remains unclear. V was clipped by 1 base and J by 7 bases, with 10 bases between them. The CDR3 has 13 amino acids. From germline, CDR1 is SGHVS and CDR2 FQNEAQ. CDR3 DNA sequence: TGTGCCAGCAGCTTAGAGTTTTTGGGTGGCTACACCTTC. Translating gives CASSLEFLGGYTF.